This record concerns one T cell receptor (beta chain) sequence. The clone's antigen remains unknown. No base-level quality is on record; no much larger clone is a single base apart. The library was built by means of the immunoSEQ multiplex PCR assay. The multiplex PCR relied on a mix of 60 forward primers for TCR Vbeta segments and 13 reverse primers for TCR Jbeta segments. The CDR3 region of rearranged TCR beta genes was amplified from genomic DNA by a multiplex PCR assay. The amplified TCR beta libraries were sequenced on the Illumina HiSeq System as 87-base-pair reads. The published analysis was carried out like this. Across the 500 to 850 repertoires, a later analysis counted tens of millions of unique TCR beta chains, roughly 11 million of which were shared by at least two donors. A nearest-neighbor algorithm error-corrected the raw reads and collapsed the reads into unique sequences, merging closely related sequences to remove PCR and sequencing errors. To assign V, D and J gene segments, CDR3 sequences were aligned to IMGT reference sequences. For a sequence to be retained, at least a six-nucleotide match to both a V gene segment and a J gene segment was required. A rearrangement was called productive if the CDR3 had no stop codons and remained in frame with V and J, and every other rearrangement was called non-productive. CDR3 was defined by IMGT convention, running from the second conserved V-encoded cysteine to the conserved J-encoded phenylalanine. The earlier analysis of more than 450 of the donors excluded sequences that lacked an unambiguous match to a single V gene segment. In an earlier analysis of roughly 500 of the donors, V segments were called functional above 56.7% productive rearrangements and were called segregating when the between-donor standard deviation exceeded 5%. A statistical classification framework was built for diagnosing cytomegalovirus status from the catalog of TCR beta chain sequences. V and J gene assignment, in a later analysis, came from comparing TCR nucleotide sequences with IMGT/GENE-DB human TR gene sequences. In a later analysis, CDR3 sequences and most-parsimonious VDJ recombination scenarios were assigned using the TCRdist pipeline. A later analysis defined each TCR beta chain by its CDR3 amino acid sequence plus V-gene family, and excluded reads lacking a unique V-gene family. A later analysis removed 450 to 600 highly shared, low-generation-probability nucleotide sequences to deal with suspected cross-contamination and a sequencing artifact. In a later analysis, a clonal expansion index was calculated for each public chain from normalized within-repertoire ranks of inferred template counts. Generation probabilities in a later analysis came from a VDJ recombination model fitted to out-of-frame rearrangements, and those results were checked against IGoR. A later analysis scored TCR-TCR, TCR-HLA and TCR-CMV co-occurrence with hypergeometric tests, applying a repertoire-size bias correction to TCR pairs. A later analysis estimated false discovery rates by permuting HLA or CMV assignments 20 times. A later analysis grouped co-occurring TCRs with DBSCAN, adding TCRdist sequence similarity when clustering within HLA-allele-positive subsets. Repertoires with fewer than 30,000 or more than 120,000 public chains were left out of co-occurrence clustering, as were about 5 repertoires with anomalous nucleotide sharing. The table comes from immuneACCESS by way of TCRdb, which keeps in-frame sequences with V and J called. Part of the clones is missing from these tables; in studies checked, under half for an unresolved V gene and the rest for unknown reasons. Clone size and the V and J calls come from that table; the DNA yielded D and trimming. Here the sample has 150,000 to 200,000 clones; 65% to 80% occur a single time. The ten biggest clones cover around 4.6% of the sample.

This sample was taken from a study of cytomegalovirus exposure and HLA in healthy donors (dated by TCRdb to the late 2010s). Regarding the complete study: According to an earlier analysis of 587 of the donors, about 179 million T cells yielded 90 million to 130 million unique TCR beta sequences and about 300 Gb of sequence data. Roughly 5 DR-DQ haplotypes were treated as single units for association and clustering because of strong linkage in the cohort. Donor age, sex, ethnicity and CMV serostatus were compiled together with the repertoire data. Genome-wide SNP genotypes for about three fifths of the roughly 670 donors were used in a later genetic analysis, which treated that subset as a discovery cohort. The genetic ancestry cluster associated with self-reported Caucasian donors included around 76% of the 398 genotyped donors. Among about 390 genotyped donors of the cohort, an average of around 240,000 unique TCR beta nucleotide sequences were sequenced per donor, around 20% of them non-productive. In addition to the first cohort of 650 to 750 subjects, a separate validation cohort of 130 or so different subjects was used. In a later analysis, previously published TCR beta repertoires from several hundred donors were re-analyzed and high-resolution HLA genotyping was added so that TCR occurrence patterns could be studied. To predict cytomegalovirus infection status, the study combined high-throughput TCR immunosequencing, statistical association of individual TCRs with disease status, and machine learning. Rather than using new phenotypic data, the later analysis identified candidate immune exposures from TCR beta sequences and from how often those sequences occurred across donors. HLA typing included class I and class II loci at four-digit resolution. The study aimed to test whether signatures of past pathogen exposure could be identified by cataloging public T cell receptors. To decide whether each TCR beta V gene segment behaved as functional or pseudogenic, an earlier analysis of some 600 of the donors relied on high-throughput TCR beta sequencing. All discovery cohort repertoires had been generated using a single sequencing platform. Using immunosequencing, the study profiled T cell repertoires from about 650 subjects and related those repertoires to cytomegalovirus serostatus. Typing coverage varied by locus: roughly 620-630 donors for A, B, C, DRB1 and DQB1; roughly 500 for DQA1; more than 600 for DPA1; about 450 for DPB1. An early release that covered fewer than 800 HLA-typed donors contained approximately 320 gigabases of sequencing data and tens of millions of unique TCR sequences. Findings and caveats that apply to the study as a whole: V-gene and J-gene trimming of TCR beta chains was associated with a missense DCLRE1C variant in a later genetic analysis, and the association was replicated in an independent cohort. A cluster of highly shared sequence variants was judged likely to be a technical artifact of the sequencing pipeline. A later analysis reported that several top co-occurrence clusters appeared linked to parvovirus B19, influenza, CMV and Epstein-Barr virus. Specific HLA alleles were associated with 16,951 TCR beta sequences at a false discovery rate of 0.05 in a later analysis. In a later analysis, HLA-associated TCR beta chains were found to be more clonally expanded and to have lower generation probabilities than equally common non-associated chains. Most TCR sequences were observed very rarely across donors, whereas some public TCRs were present in many individuals. Because HLA typing was missing for some donors at each locus, association tests included only the typed subset. In this cohort, only TCR beta chains were sequenced, and detectable features were limited by the absence of alpha or paired-chain data. In an earlier analysis of about 550 of the donors, most TCR beta V segments were observed in productive rearrangements about 87% or about 30% of the time, broadly matching IMGT annotations. Most CMV-associated TCR beta chains appeared to be HLA-restricted in a later analysis, and the HLA associations seemed to be driven largely by CMV exposure. When HLA alleles, especially DR and DQ, strongly co-occurred, TCR associations were difficult to assign to individual alleles. A total of 150 or so TCR beta chains were listed by the study as associated with cytomegalovirus. According to a later genetic analysis, donors in an Asian-associated ancestry cluster had fewer N-insertions in productive TCRs than the approximately 700-donor mean. The presence/absence analyses assumed that sequencing depth was roughly uniform across donors, and that assumption may not be true. A later analysis found that TCR association rates varied across HLA loci, with DRB1 alleles showing the most associated TCRs and HLA-C alleles the fewest. For the cohort, immune exposure information was limited to CMV serostatus. A further reported finding was that TCR beta sequences accurately predicted the HLA-A and HLA-B alleles for most subjects in the first cohort. Some IMGT-functional V segments, including TRBV6-2 and TRBV6-3, could not be distinguished by the 87-base-pair reads and were therefore excluded. Because counts were too low, around 18 rarely observed V segments, including chromosome 9 orphons, were left out of the earlier analysis of over 550 of the donors. In vitro tests confirmed that a few of the cytomegalovirus-associated TCR beta chains recognize cytomegalovirus antigens. The classifier was reported to diagnose cytomegalovirus status with high specificity and sensitivity in both the original and validation cohorts. Linkage disequilibrium might explain the correlated functional status among segregating V segments, but an unknown experimental factor could not be ruled out. According to the authors, the approach could potentially be generalized to other disease states and immunological phenotypes.

The cohort consisted of 666 healthy bone marrow donors. All cohort members were sampled while nominally healthy, although unrecorded immune exposures were likely present. The donor was CMV seropositive and belonged to the group of more than 250 seropositive cohort members. A peripheral blood sample was collected from each donor, and TCR beta sequencing was performed on peripheral blood mononuclear cells. Genomic DNA was extracted from the blood cell samples with the Qiagen DNeasy Blood Extraction Kit. For this chain, trimming is 4 bases at the V end and 6 bases at the J end, and the number of junction bases without a gene match is 3. CDR1 and CDR2, looked up from the germline V gene, are MNHNS and SASEGT. The CDR3 contains 14 residues, cysteine and phenylalanine counted. Of all the DNA, just the CDR3 is kept, 42 bases in frame from base 1.

The receptor's source is a man aged 18 to 29 in good health and CMV-seropositive. The sequenced sample was PBMCs. The chain is encoded by TRBV6-1 joined to TRBJ2-3; 11 middle bases align to TRBD2. This receptor carries the CDR3 CASSVSGGADTQYF. In nucleotides, the sequence is TGTGCCAGCAGTGTTAGCGGGGGGGCTGATACGCAGTATTTT.